Listed below are T cell receptor beta chains from one sample, sequenced in a study of T cell repertoires in cytomegalovirus infection. TCRdb redid the calling of the reads with MiXCR, one entry per CDR3 protein. Of under 200,000 distinct CDR3 sequences in the sample, approximately 30% were seen once. Sequences were obtained from PBMCs. Receptors originate from a human donor in good health (CMV status not recorded). Some clones in this sample may be carry-over from other donors' samples. Both conserved end residues are part of each CDR3. Each record gives: clone size, D gene, V gene, CDR3 length, J gene, CDR3 DNA, CDR3 protein. The D gene is left open where the match is weak. Some rows mark clone size as missing; the rest say once, few, many or name a class of expanded clone.

few	.	TRBV7-9	13	TRBJ2-7	TGTGCCAGCAGCCCCGTAGAAGGGGACGAGCAGTACTTC	CASSPVEGDEQYF
.	.	TRBV4-2	14	TRBJ2-7	TGTGCCAGCAGCCACCTACGGACTACCTACGAGCAGTACTTC	CASSHLRTTYEQYF
many	.	TRBV27	12	TRBJ2-7	TGTGCCAGCTACGGTAGGAGCTACGAGCAGTACTTC	CASYGRSYEQYF
many	TRBD1	TRBV29-1	14	TRBJ1-2	TGCAGCGCCCGGGACAGGGGGAAAGGGTATGGCTACACCTTC	CSARDRGKGYGYTF
few	.	TRBV11-2	15	TRBJ1-1	TGTGCCAGCAGCCGAGGAGGGAACATGAACACTGAAGCTTTCTTT	CASSRGGNMNTEAFF
.	.	TRBV5-1	17	TRBJ1-6	TGCGCCAGCAGCTTGAGAGGGGGTCTGGGAGATAGTTCACCCCTCCACTTT	CASSLRGGLGDSSPLHF
.	.	TRBV25-1	16	TRBJ2-7	TGTGCCAGCAGTTTCCGTAGAATGGGAGGCTTCTACGAGCAGTACTTC	CASSFRRMGGFYEQYF
few	TRBD2	TRBV6-1	15	TRBJ2-7	TGTGCCAGCAGTGCGGCTAGCGGGGAGTCCTACGAGCAGTACTTC	CASSAASGESYEQYF
many	.	TRBV12-5	13	TRBJ1-2	TGTGCTAGTGTCCTAGGGACGAACTATGGCTACACCTTC	CASVLGTNYGYTF
.	TRBD2	TRBV12-5	14	TRBJ2-5	TGTGCTAGTGGTTTGGTAAACGGGGGGGAGACCCAGTACTTC	CASGLVNGGETQYF
.	.	TRBV7-3	15	TRBJ2-5	TGTGCCAGCAGCTTAGGTCAGCACTCTCAAGAGACCCAGTACTTC	CASSLGQHSQETQYF
.	TRBD1	TRBV2	16	TRBJ2-1	TGTGCCAGCAGTCTAACAAGGGACAGGGGCATGAATGAGCAGTTCTTC	CASSLTRDRGMNEQFF
.	.	TRBV12-3/TRBV12-4	14	TRBJ1-1	TGTGCCAGCAGCTATACTGGGGGGAGCACTGAAGCTTTCTTT	CASSYTGGSTEAFF
.	TRBD1	TRBV2	15	TRBJ1-2	TGTGCCAGCAGTTCGGACAGGGAGTTATCAGATGGCTACACCTTC	CASSSDRELSDGYTF
.	.	TRBV12-3/TRBV12-4	13	TRBJ1-5	TGTGCCAGCAGAGAACAGGGCAATCAGCCCCAGCATTTT	CASREQGNQPQHF
.	TRBD1	TRBV14	13	TRBJ2-7	TGTGCCAGCAGCCAGAGGGGGCTACACGAGCAGTACTTC	CASSQRGLHEQYF
many	.	TRBV27	13	TRBJ2-7	TGTGCCAGCGCACGGGACATACGATACGAGCAGTACTTC	CASARDIRYEQYF
.	.	TRBV29-1	13	TRBJ1-5	TGCAGCGTGGGACCCGGGCCAAGACAGCCCCAGCATTTT	CSVGPGPRQPQHF
few	TRBD1	TRBV7-6	16	TRBJ2-7	TGTGCCAGCAGCTTAGCGACCGGGACAGTGCCCTACGAGCAGTACTTC	CASSLATGTVPYEQYF
.	.	TRBV20-1	14	TRBJ1-2	TGCAGTGCTAGAAGGGGCGAGGTCAGTTATGGCTACACCTTC	CSARRGEVSYGYTF
.	TRBD1	TRBV12-3/TRBV12-4	15	TRBJ1-5	TGTGCCAACAGACCTGACAGGGGAGTCAATCAGCCCCAGCATTTT	CANRPDRGVNQPQHF
.	.	TRBV20-1	13	TRBJ2-1	TGCAGTGCTAGAGGGATCTCCTACAATGAGCAGTTCTTC	CSARGISYNEQFF
.	.	TRBV20-1	13	TRBJ2-3	TGCAGTGCCAAATACGAGGGAATAGATACGCAGTATTTT	CSAKYEGIDTQYF
.	.	TRBV29-1	17	TRBJ2-5	TGCAGCGTTGAAGGATGGGGGGACGAGGGCCTGCAAGAGACCCAGTACTTC	CSVEGWGDEGLQETQYF
once	.	TRBV15	14	TRBJ1-1	TGTGCCACCAGCAGAGATGGGGAGGGGGCTGAAGCTTTCTTT	CATSRDGEGAEAFF
.	.	TRBV10-3	14	TRBJ2-7	TGTGCCATCAGTGGGGTAGGCCCCCTATACGAGCAGTACTTC	CAISGVGPLYEQYF
many	.	TRBV7-9	14	TRBJ1-1	TGTGCCAGCAGCCCCCGCAGGGTAAGGACTGAAGCTTTCTTT	CASSPRRVRTEAFF
.	.	TRBV4-3	15	TRBJ1-2	TGCGCCAGCAGCCAAGATCAAAGCTCCCCGTATGGCTACACCTTC	CASSQDQSSPYGYTF
.	.	TRBV2	14	TRBJ1-1	TGTGCCAGCAGTGAGTCCCGCGTGAACACTGAAGCTTTATTT	CASSESRVNTEALF
many	.	TRBV7-2	15	TRBJ2-7	TGTGCCAGCAGCTCCCGGGATGCGAACAGCTACGAGCAGTACTTC	CASSSRDANSYEQYF
few	.	TRBV2	16	TRBJ2-7	TGTGCCAGCAGTGAAGCGGGTCGGACAGCTACCTACGAGCAGTACTTC	CASSEAGRTATYEQYF
few	.	TRBV25-1	15	TRBJ2-7	TGTGCCAGCAGTGCCTCTTTAGGACAGACCTACGAGCAGTACTTC	CASSASLGQTYEQYF
.	TRBD2	TRBV6-6	14	TRBJ2-3	TGTGCCAGCAGCCCCCCGCGGGGGGGAGATACGCAGTATTTT	CASSPPRGGDTQYF
.	.	TRBV9	14	TRBJ1-1	TGTGCCAGCAGCGTAGGAAGGCAGAACACTGAAGCTTTCTTT	CASSVGRQNTEAFF
few	TRBD1	TRBV6-6	14	TRBJ1-6	TGTGCCAGCAGTTTAGGGACAGGGATGTCACCCCTCCACTTT	CASSLGTGMSPLHF
once	TRBD1	TRBV3-1	14	TRBJ1-1	TGTGCCAGCAGCCATAAGGACAGGGAGGGTGAAGCTTTCTTT	CASSHKDREGEAFF
few	.	TRBV10-1	13	TRBJ1-2	TGCGCCAGCAGTGAGTCGGGGCAGGGTGGCTACACCTTC	CASSESGQGGYTF
many	.	TRBV7-2	14	TRBJ2-7	TGTGCCAGCACCGAAGGGGGAGAGTCCTACGAGCAGTACTTC	CASTEGGESYEQYF
.	TRBD2	TRBV29-1	15	TRBJ2-3	TGCAGCGTCCCGGTAGGCGGGGGGATCGGAGATACGCAGTATTTT	CSVPVGGGIGDTQYF
few	.	TRBV7-2	15	TRBJ1-5	TGTGCCAGCAGCTTAAAGTGGGACAGCAATCAGCCCCAGCATTTT	CASSLKWDSNQPQHF
.	.	TRBV6-2/TRBV6-3	14	TRBJ2-5	TGTGCCAGCAGACCGGCAGGGGGGTCGGAGACCCAGTACTTC	CASRPAGGSETQYF
.	TRBD2	TRBV6-6	17	TRBJ2-1	TGTGCCAGCAGTTTAGGGACTAGCGGGGGCTCCTACAATGAGCAGTTCTTC	CASSLGTSGGSYNEQFF
few	.	TRBV7-3	16	TRBJ1-1	TGTGCCAGCAGCTTACTCCAGGCGGGAGGGAACACTGAAGCTTTCTTT	CASSLLQAGGNTEAFF
.	.	TRBV5-8	15	TRBJ1-1	TGTGCCAGCAGCTCGGGGACAAGGTCGAACACTGAAGCTTTCTTT	CASSSGTRSNTEAFF
once	.	TRBV2	12	TRBJ2-3	TGTGCCAGCAGTGAATCCGGACCTACGCAGTATTTT	CASSESGPTQYF
.	.	TRBV6-5	17	TRBJ1-6	TGTGCCAGCAGTCTCACGCGGGGCAGCGTCGCTAATTCACCCCTCCACTTT	CASSLTRGSVANSPLHF
many	.	TRBV7-9	17	TRBJ2-6	TGTGCCAGCAGCACCCGGGTCGTGGGGAGTGGGGCCAACGTCCTGACTTTC	CASSTRVVGSGANVLTF
.	TRBD1	TRBV6-5	15	TRBJ1-5	TGTGCCAGCGGGGTGGGGACAGGGGGCCATCAGCCCCAGCATTTT	CASGVGTGGHQPQHF
once	.	TRBV15	12	TRBJ2-5	TGTGCCACCAGCGAGGGGCCCGAGACCCAGTACTTC	CATSEGPETQYF
.	.	TRBV12-3/TRBV12-4	17	TRBJ1-3	TGTGCCAGCAGGACCGACGGGGTTCCTGTATTGCGAAACACCATATATTTT	CASRTDGVPVLRNTIYF
many	TRBD1	TRBV7-2	15	TRBJ1-5	TGTGCCAGCAGCCTGACAGGGTCGCGCGGTCAGCCCCAGCATTTT	CASSLTGSRGQPQHF